Below are 23 T cell receptor beta chains sequenced from a single sample in a study of identical twins. One entry per CDR3 protein results from TCRdb running MiXCR on the 5' RACE reads. The data contain 570,000 or so distinct CDR3 sequences, over 8.5% of them singletons. These data are also associated with another study on yellow fever vaccine responses in identical twins.

The sequenced sample was PBMCs. Receptors originate from a young woman in good health.

This chain links TRBV7-9 with TRBJ2-7; the D gene is possibly TRBD2 (5 bases). The CDR3 has 16 amino acids. CDR1 SEHNR and CDR2 FQNEAQ come from the germline V gene (reference sequence). V lost 8 bases to trimming and J lost 7 bases, with 27 bases between them. The CDR3 loop is CASRRLLTTTPGEQYF. Here the CDR3 DNA reads TGTGCCAGCCGCCGCCTCCTTACGACTACCCCGGGGGAGCAGTACTTC.

This clonotype was seen many times. The V call is TRBV12-3 or TRBV12-4, the J call TRBJ2-2; 11 bases agree with TRBD1. The trim removed 7 bases at V and 4 bases at J, leaving 5 bases unmatched. This CDR3 has 15 residues. The CDR3 nucleotides are TGTGCCAGCAAAACCGGGACAGGGGGCACCGGGGAGCTGTTTTTT. It translates to CASKTGTGGTGELFF.

This clonotype was seen repeatedly, ten times or more. The genes are TRBV20-1 and TRBJ2-1; no definite D call. The CDR3 contains 13 residues. Trimming took 5 bases from V and 2 from J, leaving 10 bases between them. CDR1 and CDR2 from the germline V gene are DFQATT and SNEGSKA (reference sequence). In nucleotides, the CDR3 is TGCAGTGCTGCAGCGAACCCCTACAATGAGCAGTTCTTC. It translates to CSAAANPYNEQFF.

This clonotype occurred many times. This chain connects TRBV29-1 to TRBJ2-3; 11 bases map to TRBD2. CDR1 is SQVTM and CDR2 is ANQGSEA in the germline V gene. The CDR3 extends over 15 amino acids. J gave up 0 bases and V 6 bases, and 5 bases lay outside the gene matches. The CDR3 coding sequence is TGCAGCGTCGGGACTAGCGGAGCTAGCACAGATACGCAGTATTTT. Residues: CSVGTSGASTDTQYF.

Turning to this clonotype: This clone may be a read error of a much larger clone one base away. The rearrangement joins TRBV3-1 to TRBJ2-1; 9 bases match TRBD2. Germline lookup yields CDR1 LGHDT and CDR2 YNNKEL (reference sequence). This CDR3 region has 15 residues. This chain's CDR3 is CACSQGISGGDEQFF. Written as DNA, the CDR3 is TGTGCCTGCAGCCAAGGGATTAGCGGGGGCGATGAGCAGTTCTTC.

This clonotype occurred a few times. The chain uses TRBV12-3 or TRBV12-4 and TRBJ2-2; TRBD1 is a possible D gene (6 bases). Trimming stripped 3 bases from V and 2 bases from J, with 13 bases between. The CDR3 sequence is 16 residues long. CDR3 DNA sequence: TGTGCCAGCAGTTTTTACTCAGGGGAAAACACCGGGGAGCTGTTTTTT. Protein product: CASSFYSGENTGELFF.

The CDR3 DNA sequence: TGTGCCAGCAGCTTAGGTGGCAAAACTAGCACAGATACGCAGTATTTT. Its translation is CASSLGGKTSTDTQYF. The rearrangement links TRBV7-9 to TRBJ2-3; no reliable D call. Trimming removed 1 base at V and 0 bases at J, with 11 bases between. The CDR3 totals 16 residues. Germline V CDR1 and CDR2: SEHNR, FQNEAQ (reference sequence).

The V and J genes are TRBV5-6 and TRBJ2-7; D remains ambiguous. CDR1 SGHDT and CDR2 YYEEEE come from the germline V gene. Trimming stripped 2 bases from V and 2 bases from J, with 11 bases between. This CDR3 is built from 14 residues. Written as DNA, the CDR3 is TGTGCCAGCAGCTTCAGGCTAGGGCCCTACGAGCAGTACTTC. This encodes CASSFRLGPYEQYF.

The chain combines TRBV9 with TRBJ2-7; a possible D gene is TRBD1 (6 bases). This CDR3 has 18 residues. V lost 2 bases and J 3 bases, leaving 24 bases between the germline ends. The germline V gene has CDR1 SGDLS and CDR2 YYNGEE. The CDR3 region is CASSVNPGFGGPDYEQYF. The CDR3 DNA is TGTGCCAGCAGCGTGAACCCGGGGTTTGGGGGCCCGGACTACGAGCAGTACTTC.

The chain combines TRBV20-1 with TRBJ1-6; D unresolved. This CDR3 is 16 amino acids long. Germline-derived CDR1 and CDR2 are DFQATT and SNEGSKA (reference sequence). Deletions cut 5 bases from V and 6 bases from J, with 20 bases between. The CDR3 is CSARPPGKDFNSPLHF. CDR3 nucleotide sequence: TGCAGTGCTCGCCCTCCGGGAAAGGATTTTAATTCACCCCTCCACTTT.

The CDR3 DNA reads TGTGCCAGCAGCTCGGTCCACAGGGGGAGTATATTGAACACCGGGGAGCTGTTTTTT. Amino acid sequence: CASSSVHRGSILNTGELFF. This chain links TRBV7-6 with TRBJ2-2, with 8 bases fitting TRBD1. CDR1 is SGHVS and CDR2 is FNYEAQ in the germline V gene. The CDR3 is 19 residues long. Unmatched junction bases numbered 14, after V lost 4 bases and J lost 1 base.

V gene TRBV5-1 combines with J gene TRBJ2-7; the match to TRBD2 covers 9 bases. The CDR3 is 16 amino acids. Germline trimming cut 0 bases from V and 1 base from J; bases unmatched to any gene: 5. The germline V gene has CDR1 SGHRS and CDR2 YFSETQ. CDR3 residues: CASSLVAGGESYEQYF. CDR3 coding DNA: TGCGCCAGCAGCTTGGTGGCGGGGGGGGAATCCTACGAGCAGTACTTC. The variable domain in full, with the rest retrieved from reference TRBV5-1 and TRBJ2-7, is KAGVTQTPRYLIKTRGQQVTLSCSPISGHRSVSWYQQTPGQGLQFLFEYFSETQRNKGNFPGRFSGRQFSNSRSEMNVSTLELGDSALYLCASSLVAGGESYEQYFGPGTRLTVT.

The V gene is TRBV24-1, the J gene TRBJ2-1, with TRBD2 identical over 9 bases. Germline V gene sequence: CDR1 KGHDR, CDR2 SFDVKD. Trimming at V came to 3 bases and at J to 7 bases, leaving 15 bases not matched to a gene. The CDR3 length is 18 residues. DNA of the CDR3: TGTGCCACCAGTGATGGCCCGGTAGGGCTAGCGGGACGAAATGAGCAGTTCTTC. Its translation: CATSDGPVGLAGRNEQFF.

The sample holds a few counts of this clonotype. The chain combines TRBV5-1 with TRBJ1-6, with D tentatively TRBD1 (5 bases). The germline V gene encodes CDR1 SGHRS and CDR2 YFSETQ. Trimming took off 1 base at V and 6 bases at J, with 11 bases between the two ends. The CDR3 is made up of 15 amino acids. The CDR3, as DNA: TGCGCCAGCAGCTTGAGGCCAGGGTCTAATTCACCCCTCCACTTT. Protein sequence: CASSLRPGSNSPLHF.

In its sample, this clonotype was seen a few times. This chain links TRBV20-1 with TRBJ2-3; 8 bases are a match to TRBD2. V shed 0 bases, J shed 0 bases, and the junction held 8 bases outside the gene matches. There are 17 residues in the CDR3. CDR1 and CDR2 (germline): DFQATT, SNEGSKA (reference sequence). CDR3 nucleotide sequence: TGCAGTGCTAGAGACCCACTAGCGGTGACTAGCACAGATACGCAGTATTTT. Its protein is CSARDPLAVTSTDTQYF.

V is TRBV6-2 or TRBV6-3 and J is TRBJ2-7; possible D gene TRBD2, 6 bases. Trimming cost V 4 bases and J 0 bases, with 13 bases left between them. Germline values: CDR1 MNHEY, CDR2 SVGEGT. CDR3 length: 15 residues. In nucleotides, the CDR3 is TGTGCCAGCAGTTCTCAGGGAGGCCCCTCCTACGAGCAGTACTTC. It specifies CASSSQGGPSYEQYF.

This clonotype was detected a few times. V gene TRBV20-1 combines with J gene TRBJ2-4; 7 positions match TRBD2. Germline V gene lookup returns CDR1 DFQATT and CDR2 SNEGSKA (reference sequence). V lost 0 bases and J lost 0; bases outside the gene matches: 5. The CDR3 is made up of 16 amino acids. This chain's CDR3 is CSARDWGGLAKNIQYF. DNA for the CDR3: TGCAGTGCTAGAGACTGGGGGGGTCTAGCCAAAAACATTCAGTACTTC.

The table lists this clonotype with a few counts. V gene TRBV12-3 or TRBV12-4 combines with J gene TRBJ2-3; D not certain. This CDR3 spans 13 amino acids. V lost 5 bases and J 1 base, leaving 7 bases between the germline ends. CDR3 protein: CASSTVGTDTQYF. The CDR3 region has the DNA TGTGCCAGCAGTACGGTGGGCACAGATACGCAGTATTTT.

This clonotype appeared many times. The chain joins TRBV12-3 or TRBV12-4 to TRBJ2-1; TRBD1 matches 10 bases. Unmatched junction bases numbered 3, after V lost 3 bases and J lost 7 bases. The CDR3 sequence is 14 residues long. The CDR3 region has the DNA TGTGCCAGCAGTTTCTGGACAGGGGGGAATGAGCAGTTCTTC. Protein product: CASSFWTGGNEQFF.

The genes are TRBV12-3 or TRBV12-4 and TRBJ2-1, with 9 bases fitting TRBD2. V dropped 5 bases and J dropped 9; count of bases not matched to a gene: 5. The CDR3 has 13 residues. The CDR3 region is CASSHGLAIEQFF. The CDR3 nucleotides are TGTGCCAGCAGTCACGGACTAGCGATTGAGCAGTTCTTC.

The genes are TRBV28 and TRBJ2-5; D may be TRBD2 (6 bases). This CDR3 comprises 19 residues. Germline V gives CDR1 MDHEN, CDR2 SYDVKM. The ends were cut back, 1 base at V and 1 base at J, with 22 bases in the middle. The CDR3 region is CASSLSGTPFEFRQETQYF. CDR3 DNA sequence: TGTGCCAGCAGTTTATCGGGGACTCCATTTGAGTTCCGCCAAGAGACCCAGTACTTC.

This clonotype was seen repeatedly, ten times or more. This chain joins TRBV20-1 and TRBJ2-7, with 7 bases identical to TRBD1. Trimming cost V 6 bases and J 2 bases; bases outside gene matches: 10. The germline V gene encodes CDR1 DFQATT and CDR2 SNEGSKA (reference sequence). This CDR3 is 14 amino acids long. CDR3 region: CSAPRDSVTYEQYF. The CDR3 bases are TGCAGTGCCCCCAGGGACAGCGTAACCTACGAGCAGTACTTC.

This clonotype came up a few times. The V and J genes are TRBV5-1 and TRBJ2-3; D unresolved. The CDR3 has 14 residues. Germline V CDR1 and CDR2: SGHRS, YFSETQ. V lost 0 bases, J lost 3 bases, and 8 bases lay in between. The CDR3 here is CASSLDAFTDTQYF. In nucleotides, the CDR3 is TGCGCCAGCAGCTTGGATGCCTTTACAGATACGCAGTATTTT.